This T cell receptor beta chain was obtained from a study of shared clonotypes between healthy human individuals. The study ran the assay at deep level. The authors distributed each subset's genomic DNA evenly over several immunoSEQ plates. Input per replicate PCR of unsorted PBMC was roughly 320 ng DNA, corresponding to 25,000 to 30,000 T cell genomes. Using immunoSEQ multiplex PCR, the repertoire was profiled, and TCRdb retains in-frame clones only, with some absent. The data show about half a million clones, around 77% seen once. The study's findings and limits: Enrolling few donors narrowed the genetic and exposure-history diversity that was represented.

This clone has only one observation. Its antigen remains unknown. This TCR was sampled from a middle-aged woman in good health. Some clones in this sample may be carry-over from other donors' samples. The material sequenced was PBMCs.

The CDR3 sequence is CASSPGNRGLIGNYGYTF. The CDR3 DNA sequence: TGTGCCAGCAGCCCCGGTAACAGGGGGTTGATTGGTAACTATGGCTACACCTTC. The chain combines TRBV11-2 with TRBJ1-2; 8 positions agree with TRBD1. Germline V gene lookup returns CDR1 SGHAT and CDR2 FQNNGV. V dropped 5 bases and J dropped 1; count of bases not matched to a gene: 15. This CDR3 region has 18 residues.